This TCR beta chain was retrieved from a study of T cells in Graves' hyperthyroidism and ophthalmopathy. Whole-study results and caveats: In blood, most of the thyroid clonotypes expanded above 0.001 were also present.

V lost 5 bases and J lost 0; bases outside the gene matches: 8. The germline CDR1 and CDR2 sequences are LNHDA and SQIVND (reference sequence). CDR3 length: 18 residues. This clonotype has ten or more counts. Its specificity is not known. RNA transcripts were the template for amplifying TCR beta CDR3 regions. The TCR CDR3 first-round RT-PCR relied on the HTBI primer set. TCRdb redid the calling of the multiplex PCR reads with MiXCR, one entry per CDR3 protein. Among 250,000 to 300,000 distinct CDR3 sequences listed, roughly 15% were seen once. Ahead of any ophthalmopathy symptoms, the blood sample was obtained at the first diagnosis of hyperthyroidism.

The gene calls are TRBV19 and TRBJ2-2; 11 bases map to TRBD1. This receptor was identified in a woman in her fifties or sixties with Graves' hyperthyroidism that later progressed to Graves' ophthalmopathy. The sequenced sample consisted of blood. The CDR3 loop is CASSALPGQGANTGELFF. CDR3 DNA sequence: TGTGCCAGTAGTGCCCTTCCGGGACAGGGGGCGAACACCGGGGAGCTGTTTTTT.